This T cell receptor beta chain was documented in a study of blood T cell repertoires in COVID-19. About the research overall: The United States, Italy and Spain were the sources of the acute and convalescent COVID-19 samples. PBMCs, B-cell-depleted T cells, or T cells provided the cDNA or gDNA that made up the material.

Here immunoSEQ multiplex PCR was the method, and the copy in TCRdb shows in-frame clones only, minus some. The repertoire holds some 270,000 clones, about 90% seen once, with approximately 2.1% in the top ten. Germline CDR1 is KGHSH and CDR2 is LQKENI. The CDR3 runs 14 residues. J was trimmed by 8 bases and V by 2 bases; bases with no gene match: 5. The sequenced material came from peripheral blood. V gene TRBV18 combines with J gene TRBJ2-3; 9 bases line up with TRBD1. This TCR was recovered from a woman aged 55-70 years with COVID-19, enrolled during active disease. The CDR3 loop is CASSPATGGGTQYF. The CDR3 nucleotides are TGTGCCAGCTCACCAGCGACAGGGGGTGGTACGCAGTATTTT.